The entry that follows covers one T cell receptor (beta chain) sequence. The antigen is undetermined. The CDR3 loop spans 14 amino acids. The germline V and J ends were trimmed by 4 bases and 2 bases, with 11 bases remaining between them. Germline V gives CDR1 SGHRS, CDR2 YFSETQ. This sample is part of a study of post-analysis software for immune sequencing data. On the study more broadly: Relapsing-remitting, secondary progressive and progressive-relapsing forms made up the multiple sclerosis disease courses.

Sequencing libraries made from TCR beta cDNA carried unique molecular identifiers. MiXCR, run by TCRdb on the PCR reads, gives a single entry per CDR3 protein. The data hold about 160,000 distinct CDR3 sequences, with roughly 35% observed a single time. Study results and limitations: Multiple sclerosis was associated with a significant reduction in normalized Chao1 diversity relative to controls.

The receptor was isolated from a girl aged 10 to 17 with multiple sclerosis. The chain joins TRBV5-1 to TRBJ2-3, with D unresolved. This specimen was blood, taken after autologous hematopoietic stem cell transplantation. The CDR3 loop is CASSPGHPTDTQYF. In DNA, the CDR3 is TGCGCCAGCAGCCCGGGCCACCCCACAGATACGCAGTATTTT.